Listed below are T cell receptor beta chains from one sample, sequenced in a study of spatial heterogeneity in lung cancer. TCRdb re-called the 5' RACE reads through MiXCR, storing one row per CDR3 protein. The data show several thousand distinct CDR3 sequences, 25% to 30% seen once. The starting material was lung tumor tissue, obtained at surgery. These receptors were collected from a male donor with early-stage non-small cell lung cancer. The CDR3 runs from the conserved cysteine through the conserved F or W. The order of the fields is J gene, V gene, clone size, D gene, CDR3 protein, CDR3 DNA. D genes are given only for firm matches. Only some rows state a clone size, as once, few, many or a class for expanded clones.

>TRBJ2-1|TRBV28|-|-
CASSIGTHNEQFF
TGTGCCAGCAGTATCGGGACTCACAATGAGCAGTTCTTC
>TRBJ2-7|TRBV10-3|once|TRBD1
CAISTDRGAYEQYF
TGTGCCATCAGTACGGACAGGGGAGCCTACGAGCAGTACTTC
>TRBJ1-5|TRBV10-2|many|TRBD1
CASSEAGGNQPQHF
TGCGCCAGCAGTGAAGCAGGGGGGAATCAGCCCCAGCATTTT
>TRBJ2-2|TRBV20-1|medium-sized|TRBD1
CSARQGAGGELFF
TGCAGTGCTCGACAGGGGGCCGGCGGGGAGCTGTTTTTT
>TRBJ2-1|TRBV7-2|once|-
CASSSSANEQFF
TGTGCCAGCAGCTCCTCCGCCAATGAGCAGTTCTTC
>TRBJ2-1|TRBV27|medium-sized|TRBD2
CASSPLAGGFYEQFF
TGTGCCAGCAGTCCCCTAGCGGGAGGGTTCTATGAGCAGTTCTTC
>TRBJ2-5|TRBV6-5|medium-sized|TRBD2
CASSYNGGELAGGPRETQYF
TGTGCCAGCAGTTATAATGGAGGAGAGTTAGCGGGAGGGCCGAGAGAGACCCAGTACTTC
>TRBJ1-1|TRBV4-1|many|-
CASTPDSRNTEAFF
TGCGCCAGCACCCCAGACAGCCGGAACACTGAAGCTTTCTTT
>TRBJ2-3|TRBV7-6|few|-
CASSHPLPPSTDTQYF
TGTGCCAGCAGCCACCCTCTCCCACCCAGCACAGATACGCAGTATTTT
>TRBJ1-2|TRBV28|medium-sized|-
CASSALLGGHYGYTF
TGTGCCAGCAGTGCTCTCCTCGGGGGGCACTATGGCTACACCTTC
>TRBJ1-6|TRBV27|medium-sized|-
CASSSELRTSSYNSPLHF
TGTGCCAGCAGTTCAGAGCTACGTACGAGCTCCTATAATTCACCCCTCCACTTT
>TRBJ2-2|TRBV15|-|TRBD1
CATSRDQTGLWLFF
TGTGCCACCAGCAGAGACCAGACAGGGCTTTGGCTGTTTTTT
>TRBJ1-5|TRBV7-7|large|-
CASSLTPDQPQHF
TGTGCTAGCAGCTTAACCCCTGATCAGCCCCAGCATTTT
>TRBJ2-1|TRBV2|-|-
CASSEEAVSYNEQFF
TGTGCCAGCAGTGAAGAGGCGGTGTCCTACAATGAGCAGTTCTTC
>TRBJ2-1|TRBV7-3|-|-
CASSLGANNEQFF
TGTGCCAGCAGCTTAGGGGCCAACAATGAGCAGTTCTTC
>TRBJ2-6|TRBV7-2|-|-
CASSLVQSVLTF
TGTGCCAGCTCCCTGGTTCAGTCCGTCCTGACTTTC
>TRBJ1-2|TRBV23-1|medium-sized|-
CASSGNYGYTF
TGCGCCAGCAGTGGCAACTATGGCTACACCTTC
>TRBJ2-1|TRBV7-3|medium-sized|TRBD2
CASSQRLAEYNEQFF
TGTGCCAGCAGCCAGAGACTAGCGGAGTACAATGAGCAGTTCTTC
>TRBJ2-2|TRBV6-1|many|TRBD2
CASSINSGGTGELFF
TGTGCCAGCAGTATCAATTCGGGGGGCACCGGGGAGCTGTTTTTT
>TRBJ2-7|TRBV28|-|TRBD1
CASSPPGTVRYEQYF
TGTGCCAGCAGTCCGCCCGGGACAGTTCGGTACGAGCAGTACTTC
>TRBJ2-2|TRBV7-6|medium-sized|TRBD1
CASSPRQGMATGELFF
TGTGCCAGCAGCCCCCGACAGGGGATGGCCACCGGGGAGCTGTTTTTT
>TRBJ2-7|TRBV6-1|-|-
CASSEGAYEQYF
TGTGCCAGCAGTGAAGGGGCCTACGAGCAGTACTTC
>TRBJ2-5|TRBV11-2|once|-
CASSFSAGSQETQYF
TGTGCCAGCAGCTTCAGCGCGGGATCGCAAGAGACCCAGTACTTC
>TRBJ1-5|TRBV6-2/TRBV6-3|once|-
CASSWGTRGNQPQHF
TGTGCCAGCAGTTGGGGGACCCGTGGCAATCAGCCCCAGCATTTT